This T cell receptor (beta chain) was observed in a study of human T cells and chemical hapten exposure. What the library attached to individual cDNA molecules were unique molecular identifiers. One entry per CDR3 protein results from TCRdb running MiXCR on the RACE reads. The data contain about 380,000 distinct CDR3 sequences, roughly 5% of them seen just once; the ten biggest clones take up 2% to 2.5%. Time point reported: patch test 1, 2 weeks after DPC sensitization. Treatment here: therapeutic diphenylcyclopropenone sensitization with weekly scalp DPC. The V gene end was trimmed by 4 bases and the J gene end by 6 bases; junction bases not matched to a gene: 11. Germline CDR1 DFQATT, CDR2 SNEGSKA (reference sequence). This CDR3 contains 15 residues.

The sequences come from whole blood, collected in connection with sensitization to the hapten diphenylcyclopropenone (DPC). The V gene is TRBV20-1, the J gene TRBJ2-3, with 9 bases lining up with TRBD2. The sequence was obtained from a woman between 50 and 59 years old with alopecia areata. Some clones in this sample may be carry-over from other donors' samples. The CDR3 region has the DNA TGCAGTGCTAAGGACGTGGCGGGGGGGGCGGATACGCAGTATTTT. The encoded protein is CSAKDVAGGADTQYF.